Listed below are T cell receptor beta chains from one sample, sequenced in a study of control samples from healthy donors and cancer patients. Measured with immunoSEQ multiplex PCR; TCRdb has only the in-frame clones, and not every one. Among roughly 52,000 clones, roughly 96% were seen once, and the ten largest hold about 2.4%. What was sequenced was blood. The origin of the receptors is a man under 40 in good health. CDR3s include the opening cysteine and the closing phenylalanine or tryptophan. D genes are given only for firm matches. Some rows mark clone size as missing; the rest say once, few, many or name a class of expanded clone.

d_call: .
v_call: TRBV28
j_call: TRBJ1-5
clone_size: .
cdr3_nt: TGTGCCAGCAGTTTAATTCGCGGATTGAATCAGCCCCAGCATTTT
cdr3_aa: CASSLIRGLNQPQHF

d_call: .
v_call: TRBV28
j_call: TRBJ2-2
clone_size: .
cdr3_nt: TGTGCCAGCACCGAACTCAGGGGCCCGGGCACCGGGGAGCTGTTTTTT
cdr3_aa: CASTELRGPGTGELFF

d_call: .
v_call: TRBV28
j_call: TRBJ1-1
clone_size: .
cdr3_nt: TGTGCCAGCAGTTCGGGGGGGACTGAAGCTTTCTTT
cdr3_aa: CASSSGGTEAFF

d_call: .
v_call: TRBV20-1
j_call: TRBJ1-4
clone_size: .
cdr3_nt: TGCAGTGCTAGTTCTAGACAGGATGAAAAACTGTTTTTT
cdr3_aa: CSASSRQDEKLFF

d_call: .
v_call: TRBV5-1
j_call: TRBJ2-1
clone_size: .
cdr3_nt: TGCGCCAGCAGCTTGGATAGAATAGGCTACAATGAGCAGTTCTTC
cdr3_aa: CASSLDRIGYNEQFF

d_call: .
v_call: TRBV19
j_call: TRBJ1-1
clone_size: few
cdr3_nt: TGTGCCAGTAGTATAGTCGGTGGGAACACTGAAGCTTTCTTT
cdr3_aa: CASSIVGGNTEAFF

d_call: .
v_call: TRBV5-6
j_call: TRBJ1-1
clone_size: .
cdr3_nt: TGTGCCAGCAGCTTGGGACAGATGAACACTGAAGCTTTCTTT
cdr3_aa: CASSLGQMNTEAFF

d_call: .
v_call: TRBV5-1
j_call: TRBJ2-3
clone_size: .
cdr3_nt: TGCGCCAGCAGCTTGACCACAGATACGCAGTATTTT
cdr3_aa: CASSLTTDTQYF

d_call: .
v_call: TRBV27
j_call: TRBJ2-5
clone_size: .
cdr3_nt: TGTGCCAGCAGTTTATCGGGGCCCGACAAACAAGAGACCCAGTACTTC
cdr3_aa: CASSLSGPDKQETQYF

d_call: TRBD1
v_call: TRBV30
j_call: TRBJ1-5
clone_size: .
cdr3_nt: TGTGCCTGGAGTGTAGCAGGGACAGAGAATCAGCCCCAGCATTTT
cdr3_aa: CAWSVAGTENQPQHF

d_call: TRBD2
v_call: TRBV3-1/TRBV3-2
j_call: TRBJ2-7
clone_size: .
cdr3_nt: TGTGCCAGCAGCCCTCCAGTAGCGGGACTCTCCTACGAGCAGTACTTC
cdr3_aa: CASSPPVAGLSYEQYF

d_call: .
v_call: TRBV7-2
j_call: TRBJ2-3
clone_size: once
cdr3_nt: TGTGCCAGCAGGGGACGAGGAACAGATACGCAGTATTTT
cdr3_aa: CASRGRGTDTQYF

d_call: .
v_call: TRBV28
j_call: TRBJ1-2
clone_size: .
cdr3_nt: TGTGCCAGCAGTGTCGGGACACCGTATGGCTACACCTTC
cdr3_aa: CASSVGTPYGYTF

d_call: .
v_call: TRBV2
j_call: TRBJ1-6
clone_size: .
cdr3_nt: TGTGCCAGCAGTGACAGGCAATCTAATTCACCCCTCCACTTT
cdr3_aa: CASSDRQSNSPLHF

d_call: TRBD2
v_call: TRBV11-2
j_call: TRBJ2-5
clone_size: .
cdr3_nt: TGTGCCAGCAGCTGGGGACTAGCGGAAGAGACCCAGTACTTC
cdr3_aa: CASSWGLAEETQYF

d_call: .
v_call: TRBV5-1
j_call: TRBJ1-2
clone_size: once
cdr3_nt: TGCGCCAGCAGCTTCAACAGGGATGGCTACACCTTC
cdr3_aa: CASSFNRDGYTF

d_call: .
v_call: TRBV7-6
j_call: TRBJ2-1
clone_size: once
cdr3_nt: TGTGCCAGCAGCTTAGGGCGATCCTACCACAATGAGCAGTTCTTC
cdr3_aa: CASSLGRSYHNEQFF

d_call: .
v_call: TRBV6-5
j_call: TRBJ1-5
clone_size: .
cdr3_nt: TGTGCCAGCAGTTCCCGGGAGACTAATCAGCCCCAGCATTTT
cdr3_aa: CASSSRETNQPQHF

d_call: TRBD2
v_call: TRBV9
j_call: TRBJ2-1
clone_size: .
cdr3_nt: TGTGCCAGCAGCGTAGGTCCTAGCGGGATAGGTAATGAGCAGTTCTTC
cdr3_aa: CASSVGPSGIGNEQFF

d_call: TRBD1
v_call: TRBV28
j_call: TRBJ2-7
clone_size: .
cdr3_nt: TGTGCCAGCAGCACCCAGGGACAGTCCCCCTACGAGCAGTACTTC
cdr3_aa: CASSTQGQSPYEQYF

d_call: TRBD1
v_call: TRBV9
j_call: TRBJ1-2
clone_size: .
cdr3_nt: TGTGCCAGCAGGCGGGACAGGGGGCAGGTTGGCTACACCTTC
cdr3_aa: CASRRDRGQVGYTF

d_call: TRBD1
v_call: TRBV7-2
j_call: TRBJ1-1
clone_size: .
cdr3_nt: TGTGCCAGCGGCCCGGGACAGGGGAAAATGAACACTGAAGCTTTCTTT
cdr3_aa: CASGPGQGKMNTEAFF

d_call: .
v_call: TRBV2
j_call: TRBJ2-5
clone_size: .
cdr3_nt: TGTGCCAGCAGTGAAAAGGTTGGGAGAGAGACCCAGTACTTC
cdr3_aa: CASSEKVGRETQYF

d_call: TRBD2
v_call: TRBV7-9
j_call: TRBJ2-5
clone_size: .
cdr3_nt: TGTGCCAGCAGCTTCGGATTAGCGGGAGCCCAAGAGACCCAGTACTTC
cdr3_aa: CASSFGLAGAQETQYF

d_call: .
v_call: TRBV6-5
j_call: TRBJ2-7
clone_size: .
cdr3_nt: TGTGCCAGCAGTTACTCGTCACCCTGGGAGGACGAGCAGTACTTC
cdr3_aa: CASSYSSPWEDEQYF

d_call: .
v_call: TRBV5-1
j_call: TRBJ1-2
clone_size: .
cdr3_nt: TGCGCCAGCAGTCGGGACGTAGCTAACTATGGCTACACCTTC
cdr3_aa: CASSRDVANYGYTF

d_call: .
v_call: TRBV10-2
j_call: TRBJ2-5
clone_size: .
cdr3_nt: TGCGCCAGCAGTGAAGCGGAGACCCAGTACTTC
cdr3_aa: CASSEAETQYF